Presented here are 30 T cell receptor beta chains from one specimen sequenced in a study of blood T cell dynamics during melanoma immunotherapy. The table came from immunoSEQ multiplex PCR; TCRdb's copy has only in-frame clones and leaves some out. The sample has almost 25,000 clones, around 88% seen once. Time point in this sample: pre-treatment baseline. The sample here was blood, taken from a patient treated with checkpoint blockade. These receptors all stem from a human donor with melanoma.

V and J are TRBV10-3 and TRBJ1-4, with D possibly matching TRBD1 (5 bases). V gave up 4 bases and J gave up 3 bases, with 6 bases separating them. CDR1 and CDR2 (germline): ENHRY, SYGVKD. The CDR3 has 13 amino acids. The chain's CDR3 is CAISGGSNEKLFF. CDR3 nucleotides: TGTGCCATCAGTGGGGGGTCTAATGAAAAACTGTTTTTT.

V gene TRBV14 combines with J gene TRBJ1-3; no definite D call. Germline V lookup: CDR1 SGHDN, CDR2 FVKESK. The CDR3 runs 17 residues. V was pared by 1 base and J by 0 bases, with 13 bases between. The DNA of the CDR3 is TGTGCCAGCAGCCAAGGAGGGCTCTCTAGCTCTGGAAACACCATATATTTT. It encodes CASSQGGLSSSGNTIYF.

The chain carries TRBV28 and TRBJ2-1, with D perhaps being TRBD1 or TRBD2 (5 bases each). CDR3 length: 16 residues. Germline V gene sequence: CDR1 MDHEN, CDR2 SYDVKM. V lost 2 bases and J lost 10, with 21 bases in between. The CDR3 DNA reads TGTGCCAGCAGTTTAAATTCCCGGGGCCCCCGGGCGGAGCAGTTCTTC. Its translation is CASSLNSRGPRAEQFF.

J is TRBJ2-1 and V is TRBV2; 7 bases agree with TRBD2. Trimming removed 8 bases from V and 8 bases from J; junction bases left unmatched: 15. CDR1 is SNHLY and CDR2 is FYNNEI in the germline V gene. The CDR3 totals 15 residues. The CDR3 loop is CASSPGRALGYEQFF. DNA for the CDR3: TGTGCCAGCTCCCCAGGGAGGGCCCTCGGTTATGAGCAGTTCTTC. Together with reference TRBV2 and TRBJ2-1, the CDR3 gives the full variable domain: EPEVTQTPSHQVTQMGQEVILRCVPISNHLYFYWYRQILGQKVEFLVSFYNNEISEKSEIFDDQFSVERPDGSNFTLKIRSTKLEDSAMYFCASSPGRALGYEQFFGPGTRLTVL.

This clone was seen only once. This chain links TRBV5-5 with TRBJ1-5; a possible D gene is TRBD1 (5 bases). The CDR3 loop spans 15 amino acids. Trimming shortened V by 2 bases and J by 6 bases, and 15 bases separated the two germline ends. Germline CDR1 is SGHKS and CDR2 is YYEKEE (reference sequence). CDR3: CASSFRGGEGQPQHF. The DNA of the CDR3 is TGTGCCAGCAGCTTTAGGGGAGGGGAGGGTCAGCCCCAGCATTTT.

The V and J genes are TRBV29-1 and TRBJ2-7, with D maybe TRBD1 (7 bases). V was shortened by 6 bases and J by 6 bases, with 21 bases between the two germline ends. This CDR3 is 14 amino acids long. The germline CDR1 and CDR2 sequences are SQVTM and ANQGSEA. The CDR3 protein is CSVGGRTGGREQYF. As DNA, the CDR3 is TGCAGCGTGGGAGGCAGGACAGGTGGCCGCGAGCAGTACTTC.

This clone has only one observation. The CDR3 nucleotides read TGTGCCAGCAGCGTAGAGGGATACGAGCAGTACTTC. This translates into CASSVEGYEQYF. The rearrangement links TRBV9 to TRBJ2-7; no definite D call. V lost 0 bases and J lost 4, with 5 bases in between. The CDR3 has 12 amino acids. The germline gives CDR1 SGDLS, CDR2 YYNGEE.

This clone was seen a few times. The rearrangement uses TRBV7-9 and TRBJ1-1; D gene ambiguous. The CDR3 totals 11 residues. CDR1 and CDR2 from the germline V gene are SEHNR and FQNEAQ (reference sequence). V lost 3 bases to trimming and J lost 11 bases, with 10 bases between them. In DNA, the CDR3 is TGTGCCAGCAGCTTCGAGACGGGGGCTTTCTTT. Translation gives CASSFETGAFF.

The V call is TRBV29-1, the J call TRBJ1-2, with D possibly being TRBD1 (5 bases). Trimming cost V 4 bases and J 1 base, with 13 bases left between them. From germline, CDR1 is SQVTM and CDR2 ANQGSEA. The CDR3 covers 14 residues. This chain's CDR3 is CSVVPMTVNYGYTF. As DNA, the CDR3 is TGCAGCGTTGTCCCTATGACAGTTAACTATGGCTACACCTTC. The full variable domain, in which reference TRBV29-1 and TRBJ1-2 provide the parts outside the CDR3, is SAVISQKPSRDICQRGTSLTIQCQVDSQVTMMFWYRQQPGQSLTLIATANQGSEATYESGFVIDKFPISRPNLTFSTLTVSNMSPEDSSIYLCSVVPMTVNYGYTFGSGTRLTVV.

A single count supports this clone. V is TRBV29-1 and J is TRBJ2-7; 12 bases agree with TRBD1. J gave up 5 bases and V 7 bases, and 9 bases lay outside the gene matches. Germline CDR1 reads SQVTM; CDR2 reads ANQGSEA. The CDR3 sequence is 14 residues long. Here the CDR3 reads CSGTPGQGADEQYF. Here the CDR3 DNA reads TGCAGCGGTACGCCGGGACAGGGGGCCGACGAGCAGTACTTC.

CDR3 residues: CASSPRDSGTDTQYF. The CDR3 bases are TGTGCCAGCAGCCCCCGGGACTCAGGCACAGATACGCAGTATTTT. The J gene is TRBJ2-3, the V gene TRBV9, with a tentative D call TRBD2 (6 bases). V lost 4 bases, J lost 1 base, and 13 bases lay in between. The CDR3 has 15 residues. Germline CDR1 SGDLS, CDR2 YYNGEE.

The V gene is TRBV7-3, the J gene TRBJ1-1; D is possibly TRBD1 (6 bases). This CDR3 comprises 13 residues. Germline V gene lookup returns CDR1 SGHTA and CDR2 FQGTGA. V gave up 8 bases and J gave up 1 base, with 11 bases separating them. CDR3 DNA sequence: TGTGCCAGCGGAAGGGGACAGAACACTGAAGCTTTCTTT. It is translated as CASGRGQNTEAFF.

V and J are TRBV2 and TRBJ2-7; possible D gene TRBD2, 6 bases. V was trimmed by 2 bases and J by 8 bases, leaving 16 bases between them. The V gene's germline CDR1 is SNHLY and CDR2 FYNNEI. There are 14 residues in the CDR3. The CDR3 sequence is CASSEPGLPAQQYF. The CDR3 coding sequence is TGTGCCAGCAGTGAACCGGGACTCCCCGCGCAGCAGTACTTC.

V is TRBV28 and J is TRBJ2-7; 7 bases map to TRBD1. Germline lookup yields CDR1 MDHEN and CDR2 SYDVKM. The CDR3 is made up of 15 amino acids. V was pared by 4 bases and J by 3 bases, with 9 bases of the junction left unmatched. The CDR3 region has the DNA TGTGCCAGCAGTTCATCGTGGACAGGTAACTACGAGCAGTACTTC. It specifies CASSSSWTGNYEQYF.

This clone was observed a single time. As DNA, the CDR3 is TGTGCCAGCAGTGTCGGGGGACCAGATACGCAGTATTTT. Translating it yields CASSVGGPDTQYF. V gene TRBV6-5 combines with J gene TRBJ2-3; D might be TRBD2 (6 bases). V lost 5 bases, J lost 4 bases, and 10 bases lay in between. From germline, CDR1 is MNHEY and CDR2 SVGAGI. The CDR3 length is 13 residues.

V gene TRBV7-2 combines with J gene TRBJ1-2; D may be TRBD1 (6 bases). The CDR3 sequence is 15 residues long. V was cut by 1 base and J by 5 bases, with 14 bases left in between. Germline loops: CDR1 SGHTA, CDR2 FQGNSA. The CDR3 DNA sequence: TGTGCCAGCAGCTTAGTCGGGGGCCAAACATATGGCTACACCTTC. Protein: CASSLVGGQTYGYTF.

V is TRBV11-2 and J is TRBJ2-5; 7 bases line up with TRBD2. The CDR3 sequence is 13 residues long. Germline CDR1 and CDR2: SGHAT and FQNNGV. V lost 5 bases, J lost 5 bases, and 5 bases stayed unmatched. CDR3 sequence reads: CASSRTSSETQYF. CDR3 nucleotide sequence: TGTGCCAGCAGCCGGACTAGTTCGGAGACCCAGTACTTC.

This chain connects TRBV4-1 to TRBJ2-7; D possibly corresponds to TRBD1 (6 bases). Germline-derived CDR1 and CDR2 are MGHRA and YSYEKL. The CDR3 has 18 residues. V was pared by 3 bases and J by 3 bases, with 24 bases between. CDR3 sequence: CASSQGEVIGQPRYEQYF. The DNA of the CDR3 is TGCGCCAGCAGCCAGGGGGAAGTAATCGGACAGCCCCGCTACGAGCAGTACTTC.

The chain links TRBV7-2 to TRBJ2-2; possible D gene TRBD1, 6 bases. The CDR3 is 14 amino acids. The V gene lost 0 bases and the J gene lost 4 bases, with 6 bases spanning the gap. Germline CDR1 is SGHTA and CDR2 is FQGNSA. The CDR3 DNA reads TGTGCCAGCAGCTTAGCACAGGGCACCGGGGAGCTGTTTTTT. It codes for CASSLAQGTGELFF. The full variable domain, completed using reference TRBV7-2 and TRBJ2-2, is GAGVSQSPSNKVTEKGKDVELRCDPISGHTALYWYRQSLGQGLEFLIYFQGNSAPDKSGLPSDRFSAERTGGSVSTLTIQRTQQEDSAVYLCASSLAQGTGELFFGEGSRLTVL.

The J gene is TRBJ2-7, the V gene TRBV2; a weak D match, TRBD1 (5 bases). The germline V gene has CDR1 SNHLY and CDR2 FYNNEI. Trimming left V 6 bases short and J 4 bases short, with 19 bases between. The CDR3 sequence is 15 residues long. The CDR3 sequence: CASSSQGLRLYEQYF. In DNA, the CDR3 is TGTGCCAGCAGCTCCCAGGGCCTCAGGCTATACGAGCAGTACTTC.

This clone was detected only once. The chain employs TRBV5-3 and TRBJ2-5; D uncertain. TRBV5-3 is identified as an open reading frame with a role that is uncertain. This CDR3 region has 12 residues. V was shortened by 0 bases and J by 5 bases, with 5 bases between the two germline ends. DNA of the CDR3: TGTGCCAGAAGCTTGGGGTGGGAGACCCAGTACTTC. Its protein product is CARSLGWETQYF.

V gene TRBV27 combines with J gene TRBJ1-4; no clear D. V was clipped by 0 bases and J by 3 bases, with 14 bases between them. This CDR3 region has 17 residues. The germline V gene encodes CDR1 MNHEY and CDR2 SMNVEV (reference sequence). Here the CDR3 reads CASSLSLPRTPNEKLFF. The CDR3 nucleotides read TGTGCCAGCAGTTTATCGCTCCCAAGGACCCCTAATGAAAAACTGTTTTTT.

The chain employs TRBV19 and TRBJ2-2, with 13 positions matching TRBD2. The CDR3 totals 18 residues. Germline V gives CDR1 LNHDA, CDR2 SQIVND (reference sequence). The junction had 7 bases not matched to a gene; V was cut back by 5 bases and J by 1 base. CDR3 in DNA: TGTGCCAGTAGTTCTCCGGGACTAGCGGGGAAGAACACCGGGGAGCTGTTTTTT. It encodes CASSSPGLAGKNTGELFF.

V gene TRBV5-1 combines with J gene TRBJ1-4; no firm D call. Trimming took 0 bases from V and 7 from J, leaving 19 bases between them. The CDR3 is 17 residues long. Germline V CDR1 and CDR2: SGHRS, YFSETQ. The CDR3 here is CASSLEPSGTRLEKLFF. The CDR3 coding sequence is TGCGCCAGCAGCTTGGAACCCTCGGGAACAAGGCTTGAAAAACTGTTTTTT. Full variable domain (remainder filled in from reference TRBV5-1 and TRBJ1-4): KAGVTQTPRYLIKTRGQQVTLSCSPISGHRSVSWYQQTPGQGLQFLFEYFSETQRNKGNFPGRFSGRQFSNSRSEMNVSTLELGDSALYLCASSLEPSGTRLEKLFFGSGTQLSVL.

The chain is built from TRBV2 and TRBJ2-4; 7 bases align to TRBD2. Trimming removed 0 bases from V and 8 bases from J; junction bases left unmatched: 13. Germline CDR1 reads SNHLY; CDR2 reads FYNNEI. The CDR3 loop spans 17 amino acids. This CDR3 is CASSEALGGSRGDIQYF. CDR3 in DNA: TGTGCCAGCAGTGAAGCGCTTGGAGGGAGTCGGGGGGACATTCAGTACTTC.

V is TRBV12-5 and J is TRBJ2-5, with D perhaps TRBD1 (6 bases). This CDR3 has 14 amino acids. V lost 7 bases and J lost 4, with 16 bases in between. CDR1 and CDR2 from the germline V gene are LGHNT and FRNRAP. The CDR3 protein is CASAMWGRSETQYF. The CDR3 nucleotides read TGTGCTAGTGCCATGTGGGGGCGCTCAGAGACCCAGTACTTC.

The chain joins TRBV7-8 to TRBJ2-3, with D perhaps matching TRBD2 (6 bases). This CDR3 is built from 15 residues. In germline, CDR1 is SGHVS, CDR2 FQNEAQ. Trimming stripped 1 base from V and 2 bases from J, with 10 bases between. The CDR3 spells CASSLVGGVTDTQYF. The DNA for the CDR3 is TGTGCCAGCAGCTTAGTGGGGGGAGTCACAGATACGCAGTATTTT.

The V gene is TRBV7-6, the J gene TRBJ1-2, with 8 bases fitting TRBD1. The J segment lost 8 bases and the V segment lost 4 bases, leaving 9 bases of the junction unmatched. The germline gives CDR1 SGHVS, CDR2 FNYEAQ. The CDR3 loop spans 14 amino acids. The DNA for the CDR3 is TGTGCCAGCAGCTCGGCGACAGGGGAGTACGGCTACACCTTC. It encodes CASSSATGEYGYTF.

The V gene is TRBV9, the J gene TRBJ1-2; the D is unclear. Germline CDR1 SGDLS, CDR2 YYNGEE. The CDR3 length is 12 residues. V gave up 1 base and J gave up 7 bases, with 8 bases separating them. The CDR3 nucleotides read TGTGCCAGCAGCGTATATGCCGGTGGCTACACCTTC. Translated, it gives CASSVYAGGYTF.

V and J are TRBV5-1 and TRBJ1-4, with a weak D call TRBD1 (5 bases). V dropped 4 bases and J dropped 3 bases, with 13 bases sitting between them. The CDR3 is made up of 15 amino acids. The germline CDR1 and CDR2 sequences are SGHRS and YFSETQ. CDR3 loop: CASSNIQGSNEKLFF. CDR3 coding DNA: TGCGCCAGCAGCAATATCCAGGGTTCTAATGAAAAACTGTTTTTT.